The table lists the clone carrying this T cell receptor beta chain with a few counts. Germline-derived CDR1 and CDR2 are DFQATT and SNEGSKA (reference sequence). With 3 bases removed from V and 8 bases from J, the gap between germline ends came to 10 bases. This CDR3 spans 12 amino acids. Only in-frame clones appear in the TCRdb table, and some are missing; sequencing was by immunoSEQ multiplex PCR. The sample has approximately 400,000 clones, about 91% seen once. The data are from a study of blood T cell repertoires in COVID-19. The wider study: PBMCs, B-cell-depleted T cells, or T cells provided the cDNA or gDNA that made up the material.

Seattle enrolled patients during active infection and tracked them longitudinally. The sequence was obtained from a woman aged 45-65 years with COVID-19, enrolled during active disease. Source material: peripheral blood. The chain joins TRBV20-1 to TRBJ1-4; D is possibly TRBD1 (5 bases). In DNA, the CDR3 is TGCAGTGCTAGTAGGAGGGACGAAAAACTGTTTTTT. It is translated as CSASRRDEKLFF.